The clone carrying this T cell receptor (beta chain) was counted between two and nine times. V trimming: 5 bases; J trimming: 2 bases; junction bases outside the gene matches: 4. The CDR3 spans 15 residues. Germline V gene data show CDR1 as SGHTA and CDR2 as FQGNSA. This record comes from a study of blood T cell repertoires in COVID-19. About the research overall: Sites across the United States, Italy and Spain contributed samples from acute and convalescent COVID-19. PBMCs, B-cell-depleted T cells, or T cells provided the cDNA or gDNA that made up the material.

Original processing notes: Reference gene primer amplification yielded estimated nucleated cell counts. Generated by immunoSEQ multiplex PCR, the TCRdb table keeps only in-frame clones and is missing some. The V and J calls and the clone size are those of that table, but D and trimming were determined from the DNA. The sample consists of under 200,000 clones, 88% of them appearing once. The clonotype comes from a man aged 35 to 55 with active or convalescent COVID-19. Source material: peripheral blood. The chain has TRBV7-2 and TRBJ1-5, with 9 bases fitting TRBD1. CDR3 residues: CASSTRTGGNQPQHF. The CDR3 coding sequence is TGTGCCAGCAGCACCAGGACAGGGGGCAATCAGCCCCAGCATTTT. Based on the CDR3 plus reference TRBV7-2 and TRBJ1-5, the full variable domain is GAGVSQSPSNKVTEKGKDVELRCDPISGHTALYWYRQSLGQGLEFLIYFQGNSAPDKSGLPSDRFSAERTGGSVSTLTIQRTQQEDSAVYLCASSTRTGGNQPQHFGDGTRLSIL.